This T cell receptor beta chain was sequenced for a study of blood T cell repertoires in COVID-19. Across the whole study: There were acute and convalescent COVID-19 samples, and they came from the United States, Italy and Spain.

Germline V gene data show CDR1 as SGHRS and CDR2 as YFSETQ. Trimming shortened V by 2 bases and J by 5 bases, and 11 bases separated the two germline ends. The CDR3 runs 14 residues. Assay: immunoSEQ multiplex PCR; the TCRdb copy retains only in-frame clones and omits some. Found here are 250,000 to 350,000 clones, about 89% of them singletons; the top ten hold around 2.2%. The sequenced sample was peripheral blood. This clonotype was sampled from a woman aged 25 to 39 with COVID-19, enrolled during active disease. The chain combines TRBV5-1 with TRBJ2-1; D is unclear. The CDR3 bases are TGCGCCAGCAGCTTAGCCGGGTTCCACAATGAGCAGTTCTTC. Protein product: CASSLAGFHNEQFF. Based on the CDR3 plus reference TRBV5-1 and TRBJ2-1, the full variable domain is KAGVTQTPRYLIKTRGQQVTLSCSPISGHRSVSWYQQTPGQGLQFLFEYFSETQRNKGNFPGRFSGRQFSNSRSEMNVSTLELGDSALYLCASSLAGFHNEQFFGPGTRLTVL.